This T cell receptor (beta chain) was captured in a study of T cells in Graves' hyperthyroidism and ophthalmopathy. Lactation, pregnancy, other autoimmune disease or uncontrolled infection excluded patients. Study-wide results and caveats: Ophthalmopathy, as predicted by the model, came a median roughly 6.5 months after the prediction.

Concerning this clonotype itself: Its antigen remains unidentified.

Template material for amplifying TCR beta CDR3 regions consisted of RNA transcripts. With the HTBI primer set, the TCR CDR3 went through a first round of RT-PCR. A single record per CDR3 protein comes from TCRdb applying MiXCR to the multiplex PCR reads. The sample lists about 420,000 distinct CDR3 sequences, roughly an eighth occurring once. Germline-derived CDR1 and CDR2 are SGHRS and YFSETQ. V gave up 4 bases and J gave up 0 bases, with 10 bases separating them. The CDR3 loop spans 14 amino acids. The clonotype was recovered from a woman between 18 and 30 years old with Graves' hyperthyroidism. Sequencing input: blood. This chain connects TRBV5-1 to TRBJ1-1, with a weak D call TRBD1 (5 bases). CDR3 nucleotide sequence: TGCGCCAGCAGCGTGACAGTCCTGAACACTGAAGCTTTCTTT. Translation gives CASSVTVLNTEAFF.